This T cell receptor beta chain was captured by sequencing in a study of cytomegalovirus exposure and HLA in healthy donors. Study context: Genotyping showed about 80% of 398 donors falling in the Caucasian-associated ancestry cluster.

13 Jbeta primers and 60 Vbeta primers were used for the PCR. The table came from immunoSEQ multiplex PCR; TCRdb's copy has only in-frame clones and leaves some out. The sample records roughly 180,000 clones, 9.5% being singletons. The sequenced sample was PBMCs. This clonotype was sampled from a woman aged 30 to 39 in good health and CMV-seropositive.

The CDR3 DNA is TGTGCCAGCAGCTTGGACAGGAACTATGGCTACACCTTC. Protein product: CASSLDRNYGYTF. The chain couples TRBV5-4 to TRBJ1-2, with D possibly being TRBD1 (5 bases). The CDR3 loop spans 13 amino acids. V was cut by 0 bases and J by 2 bases, with 5 bases left in between. Germline V gene sequence: CDR1 SGHNT, CDR2 YYREEE (reference sequence).